The clone carrying this T cell receptor beta chain occurred once. The sample belongs to a study of blood T cell repertoires in COVID-19. Study as a whole: Whether acute or convalescent, the COVID-19 samples came from the United States, Italy and Spain. PBMCs, B-cell-depleted T cells, or T cells provided the cDNA or gDNA that made up the material.

Per the study methods: Amplification from reference gene primers served as the basis for estimated nucleated cell counts. TCRdb keeps only in-frame clones here, not all; method: immunoSEQ multiplex PCR. The V and J calls and clone size were taken over from that table, and D and trimming were inferred from the DNA. The sample has tens of thousands of clones; about 92% are singletons. The receptor comes from an older woman with active COVID-19. Material for sequencing was peripheral blood.

The CDR3 region is CASGSQGVGNQPQHF. CDR3 nucleotides: TGTGCCAGCGGAAGCCAGGGGGTCGGCAATCAGCCCCAGCATTTT. The genes are TRBV28 and TRBJ1-5, with TRBD1 matching over 7 bases. With 8 bases clipped from V and 2 bases from J, the junction kept 9 bases outside the gene matches. The V gene's germline CDR1 is MDHEN and CDR2 SYDVKM. CDR3 length equals 15 residues.